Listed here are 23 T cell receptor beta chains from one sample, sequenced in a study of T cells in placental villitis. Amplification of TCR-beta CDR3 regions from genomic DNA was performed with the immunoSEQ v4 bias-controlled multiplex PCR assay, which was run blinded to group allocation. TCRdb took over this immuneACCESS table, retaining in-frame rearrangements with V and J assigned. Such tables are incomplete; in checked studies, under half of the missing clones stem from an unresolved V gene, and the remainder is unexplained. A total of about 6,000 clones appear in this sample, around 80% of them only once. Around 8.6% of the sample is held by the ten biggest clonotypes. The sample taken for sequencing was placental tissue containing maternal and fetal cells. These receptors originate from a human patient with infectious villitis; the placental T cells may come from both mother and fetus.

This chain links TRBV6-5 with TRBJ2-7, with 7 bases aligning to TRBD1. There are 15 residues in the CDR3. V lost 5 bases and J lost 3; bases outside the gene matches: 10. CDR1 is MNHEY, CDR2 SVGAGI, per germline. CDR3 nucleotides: TGTGCCAGCAGTAGATCTGGACAGGCTAGCTACGAGCAGTACTTC. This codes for CASSRSGQASYEQYF.

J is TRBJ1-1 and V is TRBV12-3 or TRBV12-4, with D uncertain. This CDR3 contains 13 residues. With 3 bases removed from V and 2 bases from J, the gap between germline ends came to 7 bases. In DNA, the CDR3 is TGTGCCAGCAGTTTTGGCAGAAACACTGAAGCTTTCTTT. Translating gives CASSFGRNTEAFF.

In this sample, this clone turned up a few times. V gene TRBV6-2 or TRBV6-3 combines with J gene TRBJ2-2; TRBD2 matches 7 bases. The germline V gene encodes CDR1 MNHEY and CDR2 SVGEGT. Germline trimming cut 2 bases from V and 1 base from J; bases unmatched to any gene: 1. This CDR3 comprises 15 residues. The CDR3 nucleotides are TGTGCCAGCAGTTACAGCGGGGAGAACACCGGGGAGCTGTTTTTT. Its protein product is CASSYSGENTGELFF.

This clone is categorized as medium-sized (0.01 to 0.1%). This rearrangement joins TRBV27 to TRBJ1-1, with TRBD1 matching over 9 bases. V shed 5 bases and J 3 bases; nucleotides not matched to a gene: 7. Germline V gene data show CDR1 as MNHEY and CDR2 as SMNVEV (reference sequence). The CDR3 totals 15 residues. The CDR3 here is CASSAPGQGHTEAFF. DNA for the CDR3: TGTGCCAGCAGTGCCCCGGGACAGGGACACACTGAAGCTTTCTTT.

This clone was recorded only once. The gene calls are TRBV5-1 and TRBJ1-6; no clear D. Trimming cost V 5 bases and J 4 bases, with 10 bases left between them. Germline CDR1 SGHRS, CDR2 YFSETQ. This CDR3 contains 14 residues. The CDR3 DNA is TGCGCCAGCAGTACCGAAGGTTATAATTCACCCCTCCACTTT. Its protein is CASSTEGYNSPLHF.

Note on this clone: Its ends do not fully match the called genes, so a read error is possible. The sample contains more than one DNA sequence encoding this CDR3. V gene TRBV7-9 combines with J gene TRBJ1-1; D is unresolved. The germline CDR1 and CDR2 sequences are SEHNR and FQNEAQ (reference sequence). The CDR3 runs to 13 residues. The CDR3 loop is CASTPGSSTEAFF. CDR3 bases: TGTGCCAGCACCCCGGGGAGTAGCACTGAAGCTTTTTTT.

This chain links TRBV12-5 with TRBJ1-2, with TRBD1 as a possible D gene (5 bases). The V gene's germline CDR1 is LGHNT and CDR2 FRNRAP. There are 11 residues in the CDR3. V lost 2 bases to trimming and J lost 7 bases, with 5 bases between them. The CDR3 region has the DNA TGTGCTAGTGGTTTGACAGGTGGCTACACCTTC. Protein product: CASGLTGGYTF.

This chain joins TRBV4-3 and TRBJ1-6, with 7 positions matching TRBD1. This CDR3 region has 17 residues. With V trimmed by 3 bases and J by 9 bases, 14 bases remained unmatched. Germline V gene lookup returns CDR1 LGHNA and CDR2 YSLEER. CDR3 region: CASSHALRGGFGSPLHF. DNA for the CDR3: TGCGCCAGCAGCCACGCTCTCAGGGGGGGATTCGGTTCACCCCTCCACTTT.

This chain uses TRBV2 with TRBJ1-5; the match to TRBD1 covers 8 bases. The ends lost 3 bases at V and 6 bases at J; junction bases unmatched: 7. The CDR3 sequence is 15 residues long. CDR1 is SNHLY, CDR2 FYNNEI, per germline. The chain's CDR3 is CASSEGRGQGQPQHF. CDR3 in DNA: TGTGCCAGCAGTGAGGGCAGGGGGCAAGGTCAGCCCCAGCATTTT.

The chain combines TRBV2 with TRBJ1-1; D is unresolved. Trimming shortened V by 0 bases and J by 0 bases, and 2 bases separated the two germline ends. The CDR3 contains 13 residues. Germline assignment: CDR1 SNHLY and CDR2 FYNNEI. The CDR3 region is CASSEALNTEAFF. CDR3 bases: TGTGCCAGCAGTGAAGCCTTGAACACTGAAGCTTTCTTT.

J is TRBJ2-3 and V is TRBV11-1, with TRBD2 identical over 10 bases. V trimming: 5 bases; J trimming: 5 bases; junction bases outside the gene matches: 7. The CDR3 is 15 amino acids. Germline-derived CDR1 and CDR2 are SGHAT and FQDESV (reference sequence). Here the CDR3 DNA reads TGTGCCAGCAGCGCCGAGCGGGGGGGCCTAGATACGCAGTATTTT. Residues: CASSAERGGLDTQYF.

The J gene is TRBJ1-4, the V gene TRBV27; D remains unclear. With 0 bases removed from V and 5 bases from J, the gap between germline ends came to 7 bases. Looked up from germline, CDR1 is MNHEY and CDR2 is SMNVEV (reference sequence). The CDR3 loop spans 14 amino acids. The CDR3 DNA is TGTGCCAGCAGTTTATCGGAAAAAAATGAAAAACTGTTTTTT. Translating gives CASSLSEKNEKLFF.

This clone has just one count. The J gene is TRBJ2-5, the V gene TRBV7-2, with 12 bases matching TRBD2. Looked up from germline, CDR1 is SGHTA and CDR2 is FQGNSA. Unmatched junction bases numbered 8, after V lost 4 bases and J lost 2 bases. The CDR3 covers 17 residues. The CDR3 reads CASSSPSGGAGQETQYF. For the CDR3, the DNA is TGTGCCAGCAGCTCCCCTAGCGGGGGGGCTGGGCAAGAGACCCAGTACTTC.

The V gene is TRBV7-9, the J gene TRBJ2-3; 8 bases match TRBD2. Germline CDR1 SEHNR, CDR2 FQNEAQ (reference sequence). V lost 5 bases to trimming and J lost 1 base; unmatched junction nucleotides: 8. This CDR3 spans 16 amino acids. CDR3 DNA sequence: TGTGCCAGCAGCCCCGGGGGACTAGGAGGCACAGATACGCAGTATTTT. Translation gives CASSPGGLGGTDTQYF.

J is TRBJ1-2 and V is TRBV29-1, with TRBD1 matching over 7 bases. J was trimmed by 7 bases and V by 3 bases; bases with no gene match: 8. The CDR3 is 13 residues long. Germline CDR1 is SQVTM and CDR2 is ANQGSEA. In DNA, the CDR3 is TGCAGCGTTGAGAGGAAAGGACAGGTTGGCTACACCTTC. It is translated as CSVERKGQVGYTF.

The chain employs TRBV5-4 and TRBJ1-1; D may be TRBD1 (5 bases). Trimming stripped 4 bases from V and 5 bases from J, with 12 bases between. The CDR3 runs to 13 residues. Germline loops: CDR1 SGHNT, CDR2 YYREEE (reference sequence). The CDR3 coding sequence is TGTGCCAGCAGCCAGGGTGGGGAAACTGAAGCTTTCTTT. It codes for CASSQGGETEAFF.

This CDR3 reads CASRLGQGVTGELFF. CDR3 in DNA: TGTGCCAGCAGGCTGGGACAGGGCGTCACCGGGGAGCTGTTTTTT. This chain connects TRBV28 to TRBJ2-2; 9 nucleotides agree with TRBD1. The junction had 6 bases not matched to a gene; V was cut back by 6 bases and J by 4 bases. Germline loops: CDR1 MDHEN, CDR2 SYDVKM. This CDR3 has 15 amino acids.

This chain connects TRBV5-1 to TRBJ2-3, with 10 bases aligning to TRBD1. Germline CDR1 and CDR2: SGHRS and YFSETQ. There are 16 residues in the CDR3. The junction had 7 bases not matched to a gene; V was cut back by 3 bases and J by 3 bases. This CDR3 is CASSWGQGIMTDTQYF. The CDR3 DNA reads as TGCGCCAGCAGCTGGGGACAGGGGATTATGACAGATACGCAGTATTTT. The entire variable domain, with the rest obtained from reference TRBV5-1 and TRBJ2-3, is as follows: KAGVTQTPRYLIKTRGQQVTLSCSPISGHRSVSWYQQTPGQGLQFLFEYFSETQRNKGNFPGRFSGRQFSNSRSEMNVSTLELGDSALYLCASSWGQGIMTDTQYFGPGTRLTVL.

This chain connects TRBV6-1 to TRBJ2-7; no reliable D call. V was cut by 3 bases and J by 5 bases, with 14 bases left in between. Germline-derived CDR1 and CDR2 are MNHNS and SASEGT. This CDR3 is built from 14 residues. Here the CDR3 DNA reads TGTGCCAGCAGTGAGGGTGTGGGTCGGCACGAGCAGTACTTC. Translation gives CASSEGVGRHEQYF.

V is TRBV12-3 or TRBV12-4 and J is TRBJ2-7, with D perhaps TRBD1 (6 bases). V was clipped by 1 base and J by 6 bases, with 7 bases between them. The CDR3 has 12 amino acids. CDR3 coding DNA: TGTGCCAGCAGTTTAGGAGGGGGCGAGCAGTACTTC. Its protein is CASSLGGGEQYF.

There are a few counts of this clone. The CDR3 nucleotides are TGTGCCAGCAGCTTAGAAGGGGGTAATAATGAAAAACTGTTTTTT. Protein: CASSLEGGNNEKLFF. V is TRBV7-9 and J is TRBJ1-4, with D possibly matching TRBD1 (6 bases). The germline gives CDR1 SEHNR, CDR2 FQNEAQ (reference sequence). CDR3 length: 15 residues. The V and J ends lost 1 base and 4 bases respectively, with 10 bases between them.

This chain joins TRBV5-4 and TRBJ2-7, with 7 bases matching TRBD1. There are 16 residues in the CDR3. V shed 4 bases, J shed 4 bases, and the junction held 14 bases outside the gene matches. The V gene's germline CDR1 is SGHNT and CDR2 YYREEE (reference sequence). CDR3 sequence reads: CASSPDGQAEGYEQYF. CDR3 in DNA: TGTGCCAGCAGCCCCGATGGACAGGCGGAAGGATACGAGCAGTACTTC.

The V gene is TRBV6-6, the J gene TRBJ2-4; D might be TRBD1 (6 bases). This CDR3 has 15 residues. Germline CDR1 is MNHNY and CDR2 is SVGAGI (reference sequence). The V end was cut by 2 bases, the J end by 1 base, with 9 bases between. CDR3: CASSYPTGAKNIQYF. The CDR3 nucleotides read TGTGCCAGCAGTTACCCTACAGGGGCCAAAAACATTCAGTACTTC.